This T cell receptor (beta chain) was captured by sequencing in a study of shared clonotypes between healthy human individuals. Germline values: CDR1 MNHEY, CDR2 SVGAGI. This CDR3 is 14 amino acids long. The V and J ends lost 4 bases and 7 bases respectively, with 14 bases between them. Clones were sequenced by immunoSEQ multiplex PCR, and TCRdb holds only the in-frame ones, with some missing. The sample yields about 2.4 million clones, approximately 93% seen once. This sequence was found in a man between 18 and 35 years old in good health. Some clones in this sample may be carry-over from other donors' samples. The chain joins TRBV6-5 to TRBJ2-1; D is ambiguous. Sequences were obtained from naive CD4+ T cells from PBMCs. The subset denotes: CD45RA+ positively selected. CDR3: CASSLRKGRNEQFF. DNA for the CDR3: TGTGCCAGCAGTTTACGAAAGGGAAGAAATGAGCAGTTCTTC.